These T cell receptor beta chains were read from a single sample in a study of cytomegalovirus exposure and HLA in healthy donors. Sequenced by immunoSEQ multiplex PCR; TCRdb stores in-frame clones only, minus some. The table includes some 190,000 clones, approximately 85% detected once. Sequenced material: PBMCs. The receptor set was obtained from a man younger than 30 in good health and CMV-seronegative. Both conserved end residues are part of each CDR3. Each record gives: V gene, J gene, D gene, clone size, CDR3 protein, CDR3 DNA. The D gene is left open where the match is weak. Some rows mark clone size as missing; the rest say once, few, many or name a class of expanded clone.

TRBV5-1,TRBJ2-5,TRBD1,.,CASSLGPKGQGLTEETQYF,TGCGCCAGCAGCTTGGGGCCAAAGGGACAGGGATTGACGGAAGAGACCCAGTACTTC
TRBV14,TRBJ1-4,.,few,CASSQMGPDKRAEKLFF,TGTGCCAGCAGCCAAATGGGTCCGGACAAAAGGGCCGAAAAACTGTTTTTT
TRBV6-5,TRBJ1-2,.,.,CASRSGPINYGYTF,TGTGCCAGCAGAAGCGGGCCAATTAACTATGGCTACACCTTC
TRBV9,TRBJ2-7,TRBD2,once,CASSPGLAYSSYEQYF,TGTGCCAGCAGCCCGGGACTAGCCTACAGCTCCTACGAGCAGTACTTC
TRBV11-2,TRBJ2-7,TRBD1,.,CASSLGGQSYEQYF,TGTGCCAGCAGCTTAGGGGGACAGTCCTACGAGCAGTACTTC
TRBV6-5,TRBJ1-6,.,once,CATGERWNSPLHF,TGTGCCACGGGTGAGCGATGGAATTCACCCCTCCACTTT
TRBV5-4,TRBJ2-4,TRBD2,.,CASSLFPSGGEAKNIQYF,TGTGCCAGCAGCTTGTTCCCTAGCGGGGGTGAGGCCAAAAACATTCAGTACTTC
TRBV5-1,TRBJ1-1,TRBD1,.,CASSLTGQGSEAFF,TGCGCCAGCAGCTTGACGGGACAGGGGTCTGAAGCTTTCTTT
TRBV7-9,TRBJ2-1,.,.,CASSLDFEQFF,TGTGCCAGCAGCTTAGACTTTGAGCAGTTCTTC
TRBV25-1,TRBJ2-3,.,.,CASSLTTDTQYF,TGTGCCAGCAGTCTGACAACAGATACGCAGTATTTT
TRBV30,TRBJ1-1,TRBD1,.,CAWAGGIMNTEAFF,TGTGCCTGGGCAGGGGGAATTATGAACACTGAAGCTTTCTTT
TRBV10-3,TRBJ1-1,.,.,CAITFSGEENAEAFF,TGTGCCATCACTTTTTCAGGGGAAGAGAACGCTGAAGCTTTCTTT
TRBV28,TRBJ1-2,.,.,CASSFLQALFGYGYTF,TGTGCCAGCAGTTTTTTGCAGGCCCTGTTTGGATATGGCTACACCTTC
TRBV2,TRBJ2-2,.,.,CATSRDTINTGELFF,TGTGCCACCTCCCGGGACACGATAAACACCGGGGAGCTGTTTTTT
TRBV7-9,TRBJ1-1,TRBD1,.,CASSQRQGGRDTEAFF,TGTGCCAGCAGCCAACGACAGGGGGGGAGGGACACTGAAGCTTTCTTT
TRBV6-5,TRBJ2-7,.,.,CASSPDGGWSYEQYF,TGTGCCAGCAGCCCCGATGGGGGGTGGTCCTACGAGCAGTACTTC
TRBV28,TRBJ2-2,TRBD1,.,CASSFFSGQGNTGELFF,TGTGCCAGCAGTTTTTTTTCGGGACAGGGAAACACCGGGGAGCTGTTTTTT
TRBV19,TRBJ2-7,.,.,CASSMGGGSDEQYF,TGTGCCAGTAGTATGGGTGGCGGGTCCGACGAGCAGTACTTC
TRBV5-4,TRBJ1-2,.,.,CASSLVSTGAYGYTF,TGTGCCAGCAGCTTGGTTAGCACAGGTGCTTATGGCTACACCTTC
TRBV7-6,TRBJ1-2,.,.,CASSPEGGRYGYTF,TGTGCCAGCAGCCCCGAGGGAGGGCGCTATGGCTACACCTTC
TRBV10-1,TRBJ2-7,.,.,CASSPTRSPYEQYF,TGCGCCAGCAGCCCCACGAGGTCTCCCTACGAGCAGTACTTC
TRBV4-2,TRBJ1-4,.,.,CASSLTIVGEKLFF,TGTGCCAGCAGCCTCACAATCGTGGGCGAAAAACTGTTTTTT
TRBV29-1,TRBJ2-1,.,.,CSVEVFWGVNEQFF,TGCAGCGTTGAGGTTTTTTGGGGGGTCAATGAGCAGTTCTTC
TRBV19,TRBJ2-1,.,.,CASSRRRGNNEQFF,TGTGCCAGTAGTAGGCGTCGCGGAAACAATGAGCAGTTCTTC
TRBV27,TRBJ1-2,TRBD1,.,CASAGPRQGGYGYTF,TGTGCCAGCGCGGGACCTAGACAGGGCGGCTATGGCTACACCTTC
TRBV7-2,TRBJ1-2,.,.,CASSLGGGTNYGYTF,TGTGCCAGCAGCTTAGGGGGAGGGACCAACTATGGCTACACCTTC
TRBV18,TRBJ1-6,.,.,CASSAREDYNSPLHF,TGTGCCAGCTCAGCCAGGGAGGATTATAATTCACCCCTCCACTTT
TRBV9,TRBJ1-1,.,.,CASSQREGPGAFF,TGTGCCAGCAGCCAGAGGGAAGGGCCGGGGGCTTTCTTT
TRBV7-8,TRBJ1-5,.,.,CASSVEPGPQHF,TGTGCCAGCAGCGTCGAGCCGGGGCCCCAGCATTTT
TRBV4-3,TRBJ1-2,.,.,CASSQSWGVEGYGYTF,TGCGCCAGCAGCCAATCTTGGGGGGTGGAGGGCTATGGCTACACCTTC
TRBV15,TRBJ2-1,.,.,CATSRGGGLYNEQFF,TGTGCCACCAGCAGAGGAGGCGGCCTCTACAATGAGCAGTTCTTC
TRBV21-1,TRBJ2-7,.,.,CASSKMEQGTASEQYF,TGTGCCAGCAGCAAAATGGAACAGGGGACCGCTAGCGAGCAGTACTTC
TRBV10-3,TRBJ2-7,TRBD1,.,CAISESRQGRTYEQYF,TGTGCCATCAGTGAGTCGAGACAGGGACGAACCTACGAGCAGTACTTC
TRBV9,TRBJ2-5,.,.,CASSVGTVPQETQYF,TGTGCCAGCAGCGTAGGAACTGTGCCCCAAGAGACCCAGTACTTC
TRBV4-3,TRBJ2-3,.,.,CASSPRRGGGGGNTSTDTQYF,TGCGCCAGCAGCCCCCGCCGTGGCGGGGGCGGTGGGAACACTAGCACAGATACGCAGTATTTT
TRBV7-2,TRBJ2-7,TRBD1,.,CASSSRTGHYEQYF,TGTGCCAGCAGCTCCCGGACAGGCCACTACGAGCAGTACTTC
TRBV7-9,TRBJ1-5,.,.,CSSSLGGVSQSKPQHF,TGTTCCAGCAGCTTAGGGGGGGTGAGTCAATCAAAGCCCCAGCATTTT
TRBV19,TRBJ1-5,.,once,CATVDGGAGNQPQHF,TGTGCCACAGTAGATGGGGGCGCCGGCAATCAGCCCCAGCATTTT
TRBV19,TRBJ2-7,TRBD2,.,CASSMGQREFRYEQYF,TGTGCCAGTAGTATGGGCCAGCGGGAGTTTAGGTACGAGCAGTACTTC
TRBV5-6,TRBJ2-7,.,.,CASSYLGGYSYEQYF,TGTGCCAGCAGCTACCTCGGGGGTTATTCCTACGAGCAGTACTTC
TRBV25-1,TRBJ2-5,TRBD1,.,CASSRQGSPQETQYF,TGTGCCAGCAGTCGACAGGGGAGCCCTCAAGAGACCCAGTACTTC
TRBV28,TRBJ2-7,TRBD1,once,CASTTVGTGTYEQYF,TGTGCCAGCACCACAGTCGGGACAGGGACGTACGAGCAGTACTTC
TRBV15,TRBJ1-3,.,.,CATSRDRSVAGNTIYF,TGTGCCACCAGCAGAGATCGGTCCGTCGCTGGAAACACCATATATTTT
TRBV9,TRBJ1-2,.,once,CASSVDPGNYGYTF,TGTGCCAGCAGCGTAGATCCAGGGAACTATGGCTACACCTTC
TRBV13,TRBJ2-3,.,once,CASSPSGLAGSTDTQYF,TGTGCCAGCAGCCCATCTGGACTCGCTGGCAGCACAGATACGCAGTATTTT